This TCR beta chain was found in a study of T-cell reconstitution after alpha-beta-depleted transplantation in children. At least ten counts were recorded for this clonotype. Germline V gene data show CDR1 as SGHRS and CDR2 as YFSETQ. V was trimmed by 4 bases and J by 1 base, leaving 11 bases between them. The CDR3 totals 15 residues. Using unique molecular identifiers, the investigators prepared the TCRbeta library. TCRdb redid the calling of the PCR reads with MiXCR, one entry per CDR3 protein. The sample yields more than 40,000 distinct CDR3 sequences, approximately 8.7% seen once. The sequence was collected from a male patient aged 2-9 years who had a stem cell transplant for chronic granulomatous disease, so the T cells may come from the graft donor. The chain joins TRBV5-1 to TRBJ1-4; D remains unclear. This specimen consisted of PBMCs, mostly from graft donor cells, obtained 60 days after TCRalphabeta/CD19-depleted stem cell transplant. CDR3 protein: CASSRIWETNEKLFF. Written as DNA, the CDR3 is TGCGCCAGCAGCCGTATATGGGAAACTAATGAAAAACTGTTTTTT.